This TCR beta chain was sequenced in a study of patients and donors after allogeneic stem cell transplantation. This clonotype was counted between two and nine times. From the RT-PCR reads, TCRdb called clonotypes with MiXCR, one entry per CDR3 protein. The profile shows under 200,000 distinct CDR3 sequences, approximately 28% of them singletons. The CDR3 runs 14 residues. The germline V gene encodes CDR1 SGHRS and CDR2 YFSETQ. Trimming took off 0 bases at V and 6 bases at J, with 12 bases between the two ends. The TCR comes from a human donor who was either an allogeneic HSCT recipient or a stem cell or donor lymphocyte infusion donor (not recorded which). It is not recorded whose cells these are; they may come from a transplant donor. Source material: blood, either unsorted or a sorted T cell fraction (not recorded which). The chain carries TRBV5-1 and TRBJ1-2; D not certain. CDR3 residues: CASSLGGVEDGYTF. CDR3 in DNA: TGCGCCAGCAGCTTGGGGGGAGTGGAGGATGGCTACACCTTC.